This TCR beta chain was retrieved from a study of T-cell memory formation after mild COVID-19. TCRdb processed the 5' RACE reads anew with MiXCR; each CDR3 protein has one entry. The table lists approximately 98,000 distinct CDR3 sequences, 15% to 20% of them singletons. The sample taken for sequencing was PBMCs or a T cell subset sorted from them (not recorded which). This receptor was identified in a man between 18 and 35 years old who had mild COVID-19 (a few samples of this study predate the infection). Cell type and time point are not known.

The CDR3 sequence: CAISATGTNTEAFF. CDR3 nucleotides: TGTGCCATCAGTGCCACAGGGACGAACACTGAAGCTTTCTTT. V and J are TRBV10-3 and TRBJ1-1; possible D gene TRBD1, 6 bases. Germline V gives CDR1 ENHRY, CDR2 SYGVKD. The length of the CDR3 is 14 residues. Trimming took off 4 bases at V and 1 base at J, with 10 bases between the two ends.